A single sample is the source of the 32 T cell receptor beta chains below, sequenced in a study of OX40 agonist ivuxolimab in advanced cancers. This table comes from immunoSEQ multiplex PCR, and its TCRdb copy is limited to in-frame clones, with some not included. The data contain fewer than 85,000 clones, about nine tenths of them singletons. This sample comprised CD4+ or CD8+ T cells sorted from blood, obtained in a trial of the OX40 agonist ivuxolimab. Receptors were obtained from an adult with an advanced solid tumor such as melanoma, head and neck, liver or kidney cancer.

The V and J genes are TRBV5-4 and TRBJ1-5; perhaps TRBD1 as D (6 bases). The V end lost 0 bases, the J end lost 3 bases, and 10 bases lay between the germline ends. The CDR3 is made up of 15 amino acids. Germline V gene sequence: CDR1 SGHNT, CDR2 YYREEE (reference sequence). The CDR3 region has the DNA TGTGCCAGCAGCTTGGGGGGGGCTCTCAATCAGCCCCAGCATTTT. Translating it yields CASSLGGALNQPQHF.

This chain links TRBV6-1 with TRBJ2-5; TRBD1 matches 9 bases. Trimming removed 6 bases from V and 5 bases from J; junction bases left unmatched: 7. From germline, CDR1 is MNHNS and CDR2 SASEGT. The CDR3 is 14 residues long. The CDR3 loop is CASSWTGEKETQYF. DNA for the CDR3: TGTGCCAGCAGCTGGACAGGGGAGAAGGAGACCCAGTACTTC.

The J gene is TRBJ2-1, the V gene TRBV5-1, with unresolved D. Trimming pared 5 bases from V and 5 bases from J, leaving 5 bases between. CDR3 length equals 11 residues. The germline CDR1 and CDR2 sequences are SGHRS and YFSETQ. The CDR3 loop reads CASSRNNEQFF. CDR3 DNA sequence: TGCGCCAGCAGTCGCAACAATGAGCAGTTCTTC.

This chain joins TRBV5-1 and TRBJ2-7; possible D gene TRBD1, 6 bases. Germline lookup yields CDR1 SGHRS and CDR2 YFSETQ. The CDR3 is 14 residues long. Trimming took off 1 base at V and 4 bases at J, with 12 bases between the two ends. The CDR3 protein is CASSLMMGAYEQYF. CDR3 in DNA: TGCGCCAGCAGCTTGATGATGGGGGCATACGAGCAGTACTTC.

The V call is TRBV5-1, the J call TRBJ2-6; D call uncertain. The CDR3 extends over 14 amino acids. V was trimmed by 2 bases and J by 0 bases, leaving 3 bases between them. Germline CDR1 SGHRS, CDR2 YFSETQ. The CDR3 protein is CASSFRSGANVLTF. Here the CDR3 DNA reads TGCGCCAGCAGCTTCCGCTCTGGGGCCAACGTCCTGACTTTC. The complete variable domain, with remaining parts taken from reference TRBV5-1 and TRBJ2-6, reads KAGVTQTPRYLIKTRGQQVTLSCSPISGHRSVSWYQQTPGQGLQFLFEYFSETQRNKGNFPGRFSGRQFSNSRSEMNVSTLELGDSALYLCASSFRSGANVLTFGAGSRLTVL.

The DNA of the CDR3 is TGTGCCACCGCGGGACGGGTGAACACTGAAGCTTTCTTT. Protein product: CATAGRVNTEAFF. The chain has TRBV19 and TRBJ1-1, with D maybe TRBD1 (5 bases). The CDR3 is 13 residues long. Trimming left V 10 bases short and J 0 bases short, with 12 bases between. Per the germline V gene, CDR1 is LNHDA and CDR2 is SQIVND (reference sequence).

J is TRBJ1-3 and V is TRBV4-1; no clear D. Trimming shortened V by 0 bases and J by 0 bases, and 6 bases separated the two germline ends. CDR1 is MGHRA, CDR2 YSYEKL, per germline. This CDR3 is built from 15 residues. Here the CDR3 DNA reads TGCGCCAGCAGCCAAGATCCCAGCTCTGGAAACACCATATATTTT. Translated, it gives CASSQDPSSGNTIYF.

The rearrangement joins TRBV7-2 to TRBJ1-3; D is unclear. Trimming cost V 4 bases and J 0 bases, with 16 bases left between them. Germline loops: CDR1 SGHTA, CDR2 FQGNSA. The CDR3 sequence is 17 residues long. CDR3 sequence: CASSSLSLRYSGNTIYF. The DNA of the CDR3 is TGTGCCAGCAGCTCCTTATCGCTGAGATACTCTGGAAACACCATATATTTT. Full variable domain (outside the CDR3, taken from reference TRBV7-2 and TRBJ1-3): GAGVSQSPSNKVTEKGKDVELRCDPISGHTALYWYRQSLGQGLEFLIYFQGNSAPDKSGLPSDRFSAERTGGSVSTLTIQRTQQEDSAVYLCASSSLSLRYSGNTIYFGEGSWLTVV.

The J gene is TRBJ2-1, the V gene TRBV10-2; 7 bases agree with TRBD2. Germline V lookup: CDR1 WSHSY, CDR2 SAAADI. V shed 5 bases and J 8 bases; nucleotides not matched to a gene: 3. The CDR3 has 12 amino acids. This CDR3 reads CASSPAGDEQFF. The DNA for the CDR3 is TGCGCCAGCAGTCCCGCGGGAGATGAGCAGTTCTTC.

The genes are TRBV19 and TRBJ1-1; D not resolved. The ends were cut back, 0 bases at V and 5 bases at J, with 16 bases in the middle. Germline CDR1 is LNHDA and CDR2 is SQIVND (reference sequence). This CDR3 region has 16 residues. The CDR3 protein is CASSIDQASRGTEAFF. For the CDR3, the DNA is TGTGCCAGTAGTATAGATCAGGCTTCCCGAGGGACTGAAGCTTTCTTT.

This clone is a singleton in its sample. This CDR3 is also generated by other DNA sequences in the sample. The V and J genes are TRBV7-2 and TRBJ2-2; 9 positions agree with TRBD2. The junction had 7 bases not matched to a gene; V was cut back by 4 bases and J by 1 base. This CDR3 comprises 17 residues. Germline CDR1 and CDR2: SGHTA and FQGNSA. CDR3 DNA: TGTGCCAGCAGCTACAGAAGGACTAGCGTGAACACCGGGGAGCTGTTTTTT. Its protein product is CASSYRRTSVNTGELFF.

V gene TRBV14 combines with J gene TRBJ2-6, with a possible D match to TRBD2 (7 bases). The CDR3 extends over 15 amino acids. Looked up from germline, CDR1 is SGHDN and CDR2 is FVKESK. V dropped 9 bases and J dropped 0 bases, with 12 bases sitting between them. The CDR3 region is CASQRGGSGANVLTF. CDR3 nucleotides: TGTGCCAGTCAGAGGGGGGGCTCTGGGGCCAACGTCCTGACTTTC.

The V gene is TRBV5-6, the J gene TRBJ1-4; 9 positions agree with TRBD1. The V gene end was trimmed by 5 bases and the J gene end by 2 bases; junction bases not matched to a gene: 7. The CDR3 runs 16 residues. CDR1 SGHDT and CDR2 YYEEEE come from the germline V gene. This CDR3 reads CASRFRGTGTNEKLFF. The CDR3 nucleotides read TGTGCCAGCAGATTTAGGGGGACAGGGACTAATGAAAAACTGTTTTTT.

This chain connects TRBV5-6 to TRBJ1-2; no clear D gene. Germline assignment: CDR1 SGHDT and CDR2 YYEEEE. V lost 4 bases and J lost 4, with 11 bases in between. This CDR3 is 13 amino acids long. The CDR3 DNA is TGTGCCAGCAGCCGCAAGGGAGGCTATGGCTACACCTTC. Translating it yields CASSRKGGYGYTF.

This chain connects TRBV6-5 to TRBJ1-1; 7 bases align to TRBD1. The germline V gene has CDR1 MNHEY and CDR2 SVGAGI. The CDR3 sequence is 11 residues long. V was clipped by 2 bases and J by 10 bases; unmatched bases: 1. CDR3 amino acids: CASSYQGGAFF. CDR3 in DNA: TGTGCCAGCAGTTACCAGGGGGGAGCTTTCTTT.

The chain employs TRBV6-5 and TRBJ2-1; 9 bases are a match to TRBD1. The germline CDR1 and CDR2 sequences are MNHEY and SVGAGI. With 7 bases clipped from V and 3 bases from J, the junction kept 4 bases outside the gene matches. The CDR3 covers 14 residues. Here the CDR3 reads CASTPGQGYNEQFF. The CDR3 DNA sequence: TGTGCCAGCACCCCGGGACAGGGCTACAATGAGCAGTTCTTC.

The chain carries TRBV5-1 and TRBJ2-7; possible D gene TRBD1, 6 bases. The germline gives CDR1 SGHRS, CDR2 YFSETQ. The CDR3 totals 13 residues. V lost 1 base and J lost 6, with 11 bases in between. The CDR3 DNA sequence: TGCGCCAGCAGCTTGAGAGACAGGTCCGAGCAGTACTTC. Translated, it gives CASSLRDRSEQYF.

CDR3 sequence: CASSLVVDPRETQYF. CDR3 bases: TGTGCCAGCAGCTTAGTAGTCGATCCTCGAGAGACCCAGTACTTC. This chain links TRBV7-2 with TRBJ2-5; no definite D call. Between the trimmed V and J ends, which lost 1 base and 4 bases, there was a span of 13 bases. CDR3 length: 15 amino acids. Germline CDR1 and CDR2: SGHTA and FQGNSA.

This sequence joins TRBV11-2 and TRBJ2-2; a weak D match, TRBD2 (7 bases). CDR1 is SGHAT and CDR2 is FQNNGV in the germline V gene. The CDR3 consists of 15 residues. The V end lost 2 bases, the J end lost 7 bases, and 14 bases lay between the germline ends. CDR3 sequence (DNA): TGTGCCAGCAGCTTAATCCAGGGGAGGGGCGGGGAGCTGTTTTTT. Its translation: CASSLIQGRGGELFF.

This clone has only a few counts. The chain combines TRBV28 with TRBJ1-1, with D uncertain. Germline V lookup: CDR1 MDHEN, CDR2 SYDVKM. CDR3 size: 12 residues. Trimming cost V 7 bases and J 5 bases, with 11 bases left between them. CDR3 loop: CASTVGWTEAFF. CDR3 nucleotide sequence: TGTGCCAGCACCGTCGGTTGGACTGAAGCTTTCTTT. The whole variable domain, remainder taken from reference TRBV28 and TRBJ1-1, is DVKVTQSSRYLVKRTGEKVFLECVQDMDHENMFWYRQDPGLGLRLIYFSYDVKMKEKGDIPEGYSVSREKKERFSLILESASTNQTSMYLCASTVGWTEAFFGQGTRLTVV.

The J gene is TRBJ1-3, the V gene TRBV5-1; D is unclear. Trimming shortened V by 0 bases and J by 3 bases, and 4 bases separated the two germline ends. This CDR3 is built from 13 residues. The germline CDR1 and CDR2 sequences are SGHRS and YFSETQ. CDR3 nucleotides: TGCGCCAGCAGCTTGGGAGGTGGAAACACCATATATTTT. It codes for CASSLGGGNTIYF.

The genes are TRBV18 and TRBJ2-1; D is possibly TRBD2 (5 bases). The germline CDR1 and CDR2 sequences are KGHSH and LQKENI. This CDR3 spans 14 amino acids. V dropped 0 bases and J dropped 6 bases, with 9 bases sitting between them. The CDR3 here is CASSPPSGTNEQFF. The CDR3 DNA follows: TGTGCCAGCTCACCACCGTCGGGAACCAATGAGCAGTTCTTC.

CDR3 region: CASSTGHLYGYTF. For the CDR3, the DNA is TGTGCCAGCTCCACGGGACACCTCTATGGCTACACCTTC. This chain joins TRBV28 and TRBJ1-2; possibly TRBD1 for D (6 bases). V shed 8 bases and J shed 4 bases, with 14 bases lying between them. The CDR3 totals 13 residues. CDR1 and CDR2 (germline): MDHEN, SYDVKM.

This chain connects TRBV30 to TRBJ1-1; D is unclear. Germline lookup yields CDR1 GTSNPN and CDR2 SVGIG (reference sequence). The ends were cut back, 3 bases at V and 0 bases at J, with 11 bases in the middle. This CDR3 contains 14 residues. The CDR3 loop is CAWSPLSVNTEAFF. CDR3 sequence (DNA): TGTGCCTGGAGCCCCCTATCCGTGAACACTGAAGCTTTCTTT.

This chain uses TRBV6-1 with TRBJ1-5; D uncertain. V lost 9 bases to trimming and J lost 0 bases, with 9 bases between them. Per the germline V gene, CDR1 is MNHNS and CDR2 is SASEGT. The CDR3 totals 13 residues. CDR3: CASTPYSNQPQHF. CDR3 coding DNA: TGTGCCAGTACACCTTATAGCAATCAGCCCCAGCATTTT.

The chain combines TRBV27 with TRBJ1-2; tentative D call: TRBD1 (6 bases). This CDR3 has 15 amino acids. V lost 0 bases to trimming and J lost 3 bases, with 11 bases between them. Germline V gene lookup returns CDR1 MNHEY and CDR2 SMNVEV (reference sequence). The CDR3 reads CASSLSSPGDYGYTF. In DNA, the CDR3 is TGTGCCAGCAGTTTATCCTCCCCAGGGGACTATGGCTACACCTTC.

The J gene is TRBJ1-6, the V gene TRBV6-5; D unclear. The CDR3 is 14 amino acids. V was pared by 5 bases and J by 10 bases, with 15 bases between. In germline, CDR1 is MNHEY, CDR2 SVGAGI. CDR3 protein: CASSPFSADSPLHF. CDR3 bases: TGTGCCAGCAGTCCCTTCTCCGCCGACTCACCCCTCCACTTT.

This clone was picked up one time. This rearrangement joins TRBV25-1 to TRBJ2-5, with 9 bases identical to TRBD2. V lost 6 bases to trimming and J lost 7 bases; unmatched junction nucleotides: 12. The germline gives CDR1 MGHDK, CDR2 SYGVNS. This CDR3 is built from 15 residues. CDR3 region: CASRGGGGRAGTQYF. In DNA form, the CDR3 reads TGTGCCAGCAGAGGAGGCGGCGGGAGGGCCGGGACCCAGTACTTC.

This clone was recorded only once. This rearrangement joins TRBV7-9 to TRBJ1-2, with unresolved D. The CDR3 runs to 13 residues. V was shortened by 5 bases and J by 7 bases, with 14 bases between the two germline ends. The germline V gene has CDR1 SEHNR and CDR2 FQNEAQ (reference sequence). CDR3 amino acids: CASSPLGMGGYTF. The CDR3 coding sequence is TGTGCCAGCAGCCCCCTCGGGATGGGTGGCTACACCTTC.

The chain uses TRBV9 and TRBJ1-5; D is uncertain. V gave up 0 bases and J gave up 4 bases, with 11 bases separating them. CDR1 is SGDLS and CDR2 is YYNGEE in the germline V gene. The CDR3 consists of 15 residues. CDR3 sequence (DNA): TGTGCCAGCAGCGTAGGTAACGGCTTTAATCAGCCCCAGCATTTT. Its translation is CASSVGNGFNQPQHF.

The V and J genes are TRBV4-1 and TRBJ2-1; tentatively, D is TRBD1 (6 bases). V lost 5 bases, J lost 2 bases, and 16 bases lay in between. Germline V CDR1 and CDR2: MGHRA, YSYEKL. The CDR3 is 16 residues long. CDR3 nucleotides: TGCGCCAGCAGCGATGAAGGGGGTCCAGCCTACAATGAGCAGTTCTTC. This translates into CASSDEGGPAYNEQFF.

The chain joins TRBV19 to TRBJ1-2; D is ambiguous. The CDR3 consists of 13 residues. CDR1 is LNHDA, CDR2 SQIVND, per germline (reference sequence). Trimming removed 5 bases from V and 7 bases from J, with 14 bases in between. The CDR3 loop reads CASSRPGIGGYTF. The CDR3 region has the DNA TGTGCCAGTAGTCGGCCGGGGATTGGTGGCTACACCTTC.